There are many counts of the clone carrying this T cell receptor (beta chain). Antigen: not known. It was at deep level that the assay was run. Repertoires were generated with immunoSEQ multiplex PCR, while TCRdb's copy carries only in-frame clones and drops some. The sample has about 110,000 clones, 65% to 75% seen once; the top ten hold approximately 25%. From germline, CDR1 is DFQATT and CDR2 SNEGSKA (reference sequence). The CDR3 length is 8 residues. V was shortened by 7 bases and J by 5 bases, with 2 bases between the two germline ends. The data were taken from a study of shared clonotypes between healthy human individuals. Overall study findings and caveats: Several donors shared 4.5% to 6.5% of their naive CD4 clonotypes.

This chain links TRBV20-1 with TRBJ2-5; no firm D call. The source material was memory CD8+ T cells sorted from blood. As for subset: CD45RO+ cells pooled with CCR7-negative TemRA cells. This sequence was found in a woman between 25 and 40 years old in good health. In DNA, the CDR3 is TGCAGTGGGGAGACCCAGTACTTC. This translates into CSGETQYF.